This T cell receptor (beta chain) was obtained from a study of cytomegalovirus exposure and HLA in healthy donors. Regarding the study as a whole: Later analysis found that TCR beta chains associated with HLA were more clonally expanded than other, equally common chains. Researchers catalogued over 150 TCR beta chains as cytomegalovirus-associated.

This CDR3 has 16 amino acids. V gave up 7 bases and J gave up 3 bases; unmatched junction bases: 14. Germline CDR1 reads LGHNT; CDR2 reads FRNRAP. The PCR made use of 60 Vbeta and 13 Jbeta primers. Profiling relied on immunoSEQ multiplex PCR, and the TCRdb table lists in-frame clones only, not all of them. The profile shows about 230,000 clones, 78% of them singletons. Turning to this clone: Its specificity is unknown.

The sequenced material came from PBMCs. The clonotype was recovered from a boy between 5 and 17 years old in good health and CMV-seronegative. The V gene is TRBV12-5, the J gene TRBJ1-2, with 7 bases that match TRBD1. As DNA, the CDR3 is TGTGCTAGTGCGGTGGATGGCGCCGACAGGGACTATGGCTACACCTTC. Protein sequence: CASAVDGADRDYGYTF.